This is a list of T cell receptor beta chains from one sample in a study of identical twins. TCRdb re-called the 5' RACE reads through MiXCR, storing one row per CDR3 protein. Counted here are around 690,000 distinct CDR3 sequences, over 20% occurring once; the ten biggest clones make up 4.3%. These same records also appear under a second study, on T cells expressing NK-cell markers.

Sample: PBMCs. These receptors came from a woman between 18 and 29 years old in good health. Both conserved end residues are part of each CDR3. A D gene is named only where the DNA matches it firmly. A clone size is listed for some rows: how often the clone was seen (once, few, many), or a class if it is expanded.

many	TRBV12-3/TRBV12-4	TRBJ2-3	.	CASSLDSPADTQYF	TGTGCCAGCAGTTTGGACTCCCCGGCAGATACGCAGTATTTT
.	TRBV10-3	TRBJ1-1	.	CAISVEGNTEAFF	TGTGCCATCAGTGTTGAGGGCAACACTGAAGCTTTCTTT
.	TRBV11-1	TRBJ2-1	.	CASSSARQRISSYNEQFF	TGTGCCAGCAGCTCCGCTCGACAGCGCATCAGCTCCTACAATGAGCAGTTCTTC
.	TRBV24-1	TRBJ2-1	.	CATSDGRRRADNEQFF	TGTGCCACCAGTGATGGGCGGCGGCGAGCGGACAATGAGCAGTTCTTC
.	TRBV2	TRBJ2-5	.	CASSARLTQETQYF	TGTGCCAGCAGCGCCCGACTGACACAAGAGACCCAGTACTTC
.	TRBV5-6	TRBJ2-1	.	CASSHRYEQFF	TGTGCCAGCAGCCACCGATATGAGCAGTTCTTC
.	TRBV6-2/TRBV6-3	TRBJ2-1	TRBD2	CASSLPKGGTYNEQFF	TGTGCCAGCAGTCTCCCCAAGGGAGGGACCTACAATGAGCAGTTCTTC
many	TRBV6-5	TRBJ2-5	.	CASSYSGAARETQYF	TGTGCCAGCAGTTACTCTGGGGCAGCACGAGAGACCCAGTACTTC
few	TRBV5-1	TRBJ2-7	TRBD2	CASSPLPSGASYEQYF	TGCGCCAGCAGCCCCCTCCCTAGCGGAGCCTCCTACGAGCAGTACTTC
many	TRBV10-3	TRBJ2-7	.	CAISESIRVHEQYF	TGTGCCATCAGTGAGTCGATAAGGGTCCACGAGCAGTACTTC
.	TRBV6-1	TRBJ1-6	TRBD1	CASRVTGTANSPLHF	TGTGCCAGCAGGGTAACCGGGACAGCTAATTCACCCCTCCACTTT
once	TRBV7-9	TRBJ2-1	TRBD2	CASSPPRPGGEQFF	TGTGCCAGCAGCCCACCCCGACCGGGAGGTGAGCAGTTCTTC
.	TRBV4-1	TRBJ2-7	.	CASSQVPQGPYEQYF	TGCGCCAGCAGCCAAGTCCCCCAGGGGCCCTACGAGCAGTACTTC
.	TRBV20-1	TRBJ1-2	TRBD1	CSVNRGDGYTF	TGCAGTGTCAACAGGGGGGATGGCTACACCTTC
.	TRBV5-1	TRBJ2-7	TRBD2	CASSLGPSGRSAPREQYF	TGCGCCAGCAGCTTAGGGCCTAGCGGGAGGTCCGCCCCCCGCGAGCAGTACTTC
.	TRBV20-1	TRBJ1-4	TRBD1	CSTGTGNEKLFF	TGCAGCACCGGGACAGGGAATGAAAAACTGTTTTTT
few	TRBV5-1	TRBJ2-5	.	CASSWVGETQYF	TGCGCCAGCAGCTGGGTAGGGGAGACCCAGTACTTC
.	TRBV11-3	TRBJ2-3	.	CASSWGIPSDTQYF	TGTGCCAGTAGCTGGGGAATCCCCTCAGATACGCAGTATTTT
.	TRBV5-1	TRBJ2-3	.	CASSLGVPSTDTQYF	TGCGCCAGCAGCTTGGGGGTACCTAGCACAGATACGCAGTATTTT
few	TRBV12-3/TRBV12-4	TRBJ2-7	TRBD1	CASGQGGRAGEQYF	TGTGCCAGCGGACAGGGGGGGCGCGCCGGCGAGCAGTACTTC
.	TRBV4-3	TRBJ2-7	TRBD2	CASSQDTRAGVFEQYF	TGCGCCAGCAGCCAGGACACCAGGGCGGGAGTATTCGAGCAGTACTTC
few	TRBV6-1	TRBJ1-6	TRBD1	CATLQGAVGPLHF	TGTGCCACCTTACAGGGGGCTGTGGGACCCCTCCACTTT
few	TRBV6-5	TRBJ2-1	TRBD2	CASSYTLAAVSSYNEQFF	TGTGCCAGCAGTTACACACTAGCGGCCGTTAGCTCCTACAATGAGCAGTTCTTC
.	TRBV3-1	TRBJ2-1	.	CASSPLIRGEQFF	TGTGCCAGCAGCCCCTTAATACGGGGGGAGCAGTTCTTC
few	TRBV24-1	TRBJ2-3	TRBD2	CATSDGLAGGVDTQYF	TGTGCCACCAGTGATGGACTAGCGGGAGGAGTAGATACGCAGTATTTT
few	TRBV7-8	TRBJ2-7	.	CASSRARDGPYEQYF	TGTGCCAGCAGCCGTGCCCGGGACGGTCCCTACGAGCAGTACTTC
many	TRBV6-1	TRBJ2-5	TRBD1	CASMNFGTGRRETQYF	TGTGCCAGCATGAATTTCGGGACAGGGAGGAGAGAGACCCAGTACTTC
.	TRBV15	TRBJ1-1	.	CATSRVGEAFF	TGTGCCACCAGCAGAGTAGGTGAAGCTTTCTTT
.	TRBV7-9	TRBJ1-2	.	CASSPPGQIWGYTF	TGTGCCAGCAGCCCCCCGGGGCAGATATGGGGCTACACCTTC
few	TRBV2	TRBJ2-7	.	CATNAGYPIGEQYF	TGTGCCACCAACGCAGGATACCCAATTGGGGAGCAGTACTTC
.	TRBV19	TRBJ1-2	.	CASSRGIDGYTF	TGTGCCAGTAGTAGAGGGATCGATGGCTACACCTTC
.	TRBV12-5	TRBJ2-1	TRBD2	CASGFLGGGARNEQFF	TGTGCTAGTGGTTTTCTCGGCGGGGGGGCTAGGAATGAGCAGTTCTTC
few	TRBV10-1	TRBJ2-5	.	CASSDSAGHQYF	TGCGCCAGCAGTGATTCGGCCGGTCACCAGTACTTC
few	TRBV12-3/TRBV12-4	TRBJ1-1	.	CASSMDTEAFF	TGTGCCAGTAGTATGGACACTGAAGCTTTCTTT
.	TRBV10-3	TRBJ1-5	.	CAISESAPRNQPQHF	TGTGCCATCAGTGAATCGGCGCCTCGCAATCAGCCCCAGCATTTT
.	TRBV20-1	TRBJ2-5	.	CSARAVIRPETQYF	TGCAGTGCTAGAGCCGTCATAAGGCCAGAGACCCAGTACTTC
few	TRBV15	TRBJ2-6	TRBD2	CATNRGGSGANVLTF	TGTGCCACAAATCGCGGGGGCTCTGGGGCCAACGTCCTGACTTTC
.	TRBV6-1	TRBJ1-2	.	CASGGGGYTF	TGTGCCAGCGGAGGGGGGGGCTACACCTTC
.	TRBV6-5	TRBJ2-3	.	CASSYFEGGGTDTQYF	TGTGCCAGCAGTTACTTTGAGGGGGGAGGCACAGATACGCAGTATTTT